This T cell receptor (beta chain) was retrieved from a study of T cell changes during pregnancy in multiple sclerosis. Germline CDR1 SGHAT, CDR2 FQNNGV. The CDR3 sequence is 13 residues long. Trimming at V came to 3 bases and at J to 9 bases, leaving 4 bases not matched to a gene. Clones were read by immunoSEQ multiplex PCR, and TCRdb kept only the in-frame ones, dropping some. In the table there are 40,000 to 60,000 clones, approximately 95% of which are singletons. The sample here was CD4+ T cells from peripheral blood mononuclear cells, taken in the first trimester of pregnancy. The origin of this receptor is a female donor with multiple sclerosis, enrolled in a pregnancy study. The chain recombines TRBV11-2 with TRBJ2-1, with 8 bases fitting TRBD2. The CDR3 region is CASSLGLEGEQFF. The CDR3 coding sequence is TGTGCCAGCAGCTTGGGACTAGAAGGTGAGCAGTTCTTC.